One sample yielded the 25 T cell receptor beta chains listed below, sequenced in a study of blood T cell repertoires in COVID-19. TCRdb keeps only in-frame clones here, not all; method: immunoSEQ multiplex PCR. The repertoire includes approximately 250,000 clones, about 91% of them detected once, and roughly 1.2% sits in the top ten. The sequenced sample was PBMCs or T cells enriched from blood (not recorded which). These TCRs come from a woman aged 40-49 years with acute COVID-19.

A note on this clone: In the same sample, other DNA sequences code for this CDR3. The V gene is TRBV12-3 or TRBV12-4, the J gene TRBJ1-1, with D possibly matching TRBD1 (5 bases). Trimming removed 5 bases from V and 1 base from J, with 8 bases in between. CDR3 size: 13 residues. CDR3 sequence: CASSPTGNTEAFF. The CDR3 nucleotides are TGTGCCAGCAGTCCTACAGGGAACACTGAAGCTTTCTTT.

CDR3 region: CASSFSLAGELFF. DNA of the CDR3: TGTGCCAGCAGCTTCTCTCTAGCCGGGGAGCTGTTTTTT. The chain carries TRBV11-2 and TRBJ2-2, with D hard to call. This CDR3 comprises 13 residues. V was shortened by 3 bases and J by 6 bases, with 8 bases between the two germline ends. CDR1 SGHAT and CDR2 FQNNGV come from the germline V gene.

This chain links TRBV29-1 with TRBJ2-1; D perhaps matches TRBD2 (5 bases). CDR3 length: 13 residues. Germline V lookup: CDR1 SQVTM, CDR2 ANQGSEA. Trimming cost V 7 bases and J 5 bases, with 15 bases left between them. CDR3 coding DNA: TGCAGCGGCTGGAGGAGTCAGAACAATGAGCAGTTCTTC. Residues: CSGWRSQNNEQFF.

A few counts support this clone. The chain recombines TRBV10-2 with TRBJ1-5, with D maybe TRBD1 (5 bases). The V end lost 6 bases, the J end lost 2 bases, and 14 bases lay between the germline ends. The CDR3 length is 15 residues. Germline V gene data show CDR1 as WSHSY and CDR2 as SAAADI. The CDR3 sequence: CASRGRGLGNQPQHF. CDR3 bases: TGCGCCAGCAGAGGTAGGGGTTTGGGCAATCAGCCCCAGCATTTT.

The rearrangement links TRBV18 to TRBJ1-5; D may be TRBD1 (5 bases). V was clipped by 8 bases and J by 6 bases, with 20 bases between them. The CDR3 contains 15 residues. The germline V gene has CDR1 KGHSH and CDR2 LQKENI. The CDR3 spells CASSSNGGGSQPQHF. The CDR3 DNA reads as TGTGCCAGCAGCTCAAACGGCGGGGGGAGTCAGCCCCAGCATTTT.

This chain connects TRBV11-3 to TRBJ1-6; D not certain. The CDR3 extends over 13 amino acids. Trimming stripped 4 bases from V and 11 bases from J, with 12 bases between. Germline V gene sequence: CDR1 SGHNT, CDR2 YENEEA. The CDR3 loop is CASSSRGWPPLHF. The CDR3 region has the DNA TGTGCCAGCAGCTCTAGAGGGTGGCCACCCCTCCACTTT.

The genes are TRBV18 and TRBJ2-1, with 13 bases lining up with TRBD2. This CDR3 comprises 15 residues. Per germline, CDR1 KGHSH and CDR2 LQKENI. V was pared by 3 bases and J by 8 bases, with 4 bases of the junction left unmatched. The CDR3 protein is CASSPTSGRWDEQFF. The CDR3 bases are TGTGCCAGCTCACCGACTAGCGGGAGGTGGGATGAGCAGTTCTTC. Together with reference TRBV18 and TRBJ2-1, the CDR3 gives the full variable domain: NAGVMQNPRHLVRRRGQEARLRCSPMKGHSHVYWYRQLPEEGLKFMVYLQKENIIDESGMPKERFSAEFPKEGPSILRIQQVVRGDSAAYFCASSPTSGRWDEQFFGPGTRLTVL.

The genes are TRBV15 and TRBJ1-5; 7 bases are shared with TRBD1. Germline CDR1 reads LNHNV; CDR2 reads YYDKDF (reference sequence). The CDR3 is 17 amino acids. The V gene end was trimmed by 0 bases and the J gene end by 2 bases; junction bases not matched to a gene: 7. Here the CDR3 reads CATSRDNAGTGNQPQHF. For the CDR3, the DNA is TGTGCCACCAGCAGAGATAACGCCGGGACAGGCAATCAGCCCCAGCATTTT. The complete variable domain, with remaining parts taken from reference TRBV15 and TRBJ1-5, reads DAMVIQNPRYQVTQFGKPVTLSCSQTLNHNVMYWYQQKSSQAPKLLFHYYDKDFNNEADTPDNFQSRRPNTSFCFLDIRSPGLGDTAMYLCATSRDNAGTGNQPQHFGDGTRLSIL.

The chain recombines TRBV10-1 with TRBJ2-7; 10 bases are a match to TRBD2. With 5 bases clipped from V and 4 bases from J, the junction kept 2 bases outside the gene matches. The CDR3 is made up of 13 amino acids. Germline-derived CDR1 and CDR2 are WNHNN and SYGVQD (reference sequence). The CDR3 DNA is TGCGCCAGCAGTCCTAGCGGGAGTTACGAGCAGTACTTC. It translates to CASSPSGSYEQYF.

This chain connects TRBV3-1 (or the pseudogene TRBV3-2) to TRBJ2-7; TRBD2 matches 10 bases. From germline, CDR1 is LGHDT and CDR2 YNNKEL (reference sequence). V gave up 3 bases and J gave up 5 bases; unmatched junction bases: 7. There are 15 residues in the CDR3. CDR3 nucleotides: TGTGCCAGCAGCCATAAGCGGGAGGGCCGTGACGAGCAGTACGTC. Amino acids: CASSHKREGRDEQYV.

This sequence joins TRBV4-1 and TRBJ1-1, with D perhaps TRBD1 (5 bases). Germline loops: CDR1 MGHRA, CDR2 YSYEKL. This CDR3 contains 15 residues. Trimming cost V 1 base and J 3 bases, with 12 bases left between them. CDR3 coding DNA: TGCGCCAGCAGCCAAGGGCCCCTCAGGGACACTGAAGCTTTCTTT. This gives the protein CASSQGPLRDTEAFF.

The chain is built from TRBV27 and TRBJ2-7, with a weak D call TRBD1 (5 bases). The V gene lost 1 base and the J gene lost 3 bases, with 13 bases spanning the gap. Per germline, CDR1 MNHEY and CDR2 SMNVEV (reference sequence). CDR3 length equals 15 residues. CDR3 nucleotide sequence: TGTGCCAGCAGTTTATTAGGCAGGGCGAACTACGAGCAGTACTTC. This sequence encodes CASSLLGRANYEQYF.

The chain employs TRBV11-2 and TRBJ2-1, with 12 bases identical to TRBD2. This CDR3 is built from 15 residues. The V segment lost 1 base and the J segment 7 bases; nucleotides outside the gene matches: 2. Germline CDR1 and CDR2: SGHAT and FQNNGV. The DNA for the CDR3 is TGTGCCAGCAGCTTAGGACTAGCGGGAGCTAATGAGCAGTTCTTC. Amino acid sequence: CASSLGLAGANEQFF.

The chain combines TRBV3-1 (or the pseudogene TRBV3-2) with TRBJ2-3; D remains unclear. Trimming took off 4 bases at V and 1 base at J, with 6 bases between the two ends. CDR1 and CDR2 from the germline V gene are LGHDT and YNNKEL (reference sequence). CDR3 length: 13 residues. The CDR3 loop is CASSRGGTDTQYF. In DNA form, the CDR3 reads TGTGCCAGCAGCCGAGGCGGCACAGATACGCAGTATTTT.

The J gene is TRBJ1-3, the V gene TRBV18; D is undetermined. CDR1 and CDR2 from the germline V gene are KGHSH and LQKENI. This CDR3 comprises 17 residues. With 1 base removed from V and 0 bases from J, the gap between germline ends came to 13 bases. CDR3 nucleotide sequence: TGTGCCAGCTCACCACGAGTCTTGGGGAGCTCTGGAAACACCATATATTTT. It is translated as CASSPRVLGSSGNTIYF.

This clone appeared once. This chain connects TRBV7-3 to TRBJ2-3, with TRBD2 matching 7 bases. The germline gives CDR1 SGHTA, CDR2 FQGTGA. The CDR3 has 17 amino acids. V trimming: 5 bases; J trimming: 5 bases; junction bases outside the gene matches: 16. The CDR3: CASSVVGSGNAGDTQYF. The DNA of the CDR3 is TGTGCCAGCAGCGTAGTTGGCAGCGGGAACGCTGGAGATACGCAGTATTTT.

CDR3 coding DNA: TGTGCCAGCAGTTTATGGGGGACTAGCGGGGATACGCAGTATTTT. Translating it yields CASSLWGTSGDTQYF. The chain joins TRBV27 to TRBJ2-3, with TRBD2 matching over 12 bases. V dropped 1 base and J dropped 6; count of bases not matched to a gene: 2. The CDR3 consists of 15 residues. Germline lookup yields CDR1 MNHEY and CDR2 SMNVEV (reference sequence).

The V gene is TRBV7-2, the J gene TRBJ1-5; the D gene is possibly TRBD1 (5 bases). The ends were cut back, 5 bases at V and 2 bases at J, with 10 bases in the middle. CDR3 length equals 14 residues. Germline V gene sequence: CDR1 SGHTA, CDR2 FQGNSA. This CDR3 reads CASSGRAGNQPQHF. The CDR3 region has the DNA TGTGCCAGCAGCGGCAGGGCTGGCAATCAGCCCCAGCATTTT.

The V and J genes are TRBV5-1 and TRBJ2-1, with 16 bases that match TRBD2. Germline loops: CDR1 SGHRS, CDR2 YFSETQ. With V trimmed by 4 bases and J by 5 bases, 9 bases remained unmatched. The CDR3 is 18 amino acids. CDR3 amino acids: CASSTGTSGRVGNNEQFF. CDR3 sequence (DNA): TGCGCCAGCAGCACCGGGACTAGCGGGAGGGTAGGGAACAATGAGCAGTTCTTC.

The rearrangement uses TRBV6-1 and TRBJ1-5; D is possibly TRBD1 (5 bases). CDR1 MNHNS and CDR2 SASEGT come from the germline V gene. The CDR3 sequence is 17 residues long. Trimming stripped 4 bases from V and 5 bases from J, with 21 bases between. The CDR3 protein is CASSAFSGTGADQPQHF. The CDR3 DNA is TGTGCCAGCAGTGCTTTTTCCGGGACGGGAGCAGATCAGCCCCAGCATTTT.

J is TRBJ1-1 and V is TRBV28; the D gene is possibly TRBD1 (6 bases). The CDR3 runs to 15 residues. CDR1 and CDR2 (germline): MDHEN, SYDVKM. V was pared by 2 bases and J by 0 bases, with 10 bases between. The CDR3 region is CASSLTGGLNTEAFF. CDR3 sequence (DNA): TGTGCCAGCAGTTTAACGGGGGGCCTGAACACTGAAGCTTTCTTT.

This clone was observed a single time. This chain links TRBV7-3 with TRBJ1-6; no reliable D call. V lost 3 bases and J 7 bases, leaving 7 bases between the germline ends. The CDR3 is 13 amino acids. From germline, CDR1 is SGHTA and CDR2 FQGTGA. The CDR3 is CASSLTGNSPLHF. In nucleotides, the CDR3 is TGTGCCAGCAGCTTGACGGGGAATTCACCCCTCCACTTT.

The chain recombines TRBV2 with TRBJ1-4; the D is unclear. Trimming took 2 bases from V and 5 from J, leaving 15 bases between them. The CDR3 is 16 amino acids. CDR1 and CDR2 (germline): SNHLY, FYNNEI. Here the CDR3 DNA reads TGTGCCAGCAGTGAAACTATGGTGGGTCTCAATGAAAAACTGTTTTTT. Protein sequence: CASSETMVGLNEKLFF.

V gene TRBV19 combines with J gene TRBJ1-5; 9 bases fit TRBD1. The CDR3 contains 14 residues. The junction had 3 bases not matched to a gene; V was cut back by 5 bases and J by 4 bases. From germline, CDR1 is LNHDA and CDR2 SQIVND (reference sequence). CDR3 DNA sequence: TGTGCCAGTAGTGGGACAGGGCGGAATCAGCCCCAGCATTTT. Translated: CASSGTGRNQPQHF.

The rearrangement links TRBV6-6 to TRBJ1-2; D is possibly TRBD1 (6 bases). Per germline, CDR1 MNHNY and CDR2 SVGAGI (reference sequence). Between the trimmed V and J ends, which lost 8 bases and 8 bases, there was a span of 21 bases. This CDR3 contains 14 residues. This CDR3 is CASEEARTAGGYTF. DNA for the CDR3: TGTGCCAGCGAGGAGGCCCGGACAGCCGGCGGCTACACCTTC.